The rows below give T cell receptor beta chains drawn from one sample of a study of T cell repertoires in cytomegalovirus infection. From the reads, TCRdb called clonotypes with MiXCR, one entry per CDR3 protein. The top ten hold roughly 13% of the sample, which has roughly 920,000 distinct CDR3 sequences, approximately 32% seen once. For these TCRs, the target antigens are not known. This specimen was cultured CD8+ T cells from PBMCs, taken from culture after CMV antigen stimulation. The receptors stem from a human donor in good health (CMV status not recorded). Some clones in this sample may be carry-over from other donors' samples. Both conserved end residues are part of each CDR3. Fields, in order: D gene, V gene, J gene, clone size, CDR3 protein, CDR3 DNA. D genes are given only for firm matches. Part of the rows lack a size; the others show once, few, many or a class for expanded clones.

>TRBD1|TRBV3-1|TRBJ2-2|NA
CASSSYRGTTNTGELFF
TGTGCCAGCAGCTCCTACAGGGGAACTACGAACACCGGGGAGCTGTTTTTT
>NA|TRBV5-1|TRBJ2-7|NA
CASSWGTAFEQYF
TGCGCCAGCAGCTGGGGGACGGCGTTCGAGCAGTACTTC
>NA|TRBV4-1|TRBJ1-2|NA
CASSLQGGGDGYTF
TGCGCCAGCAGCCTCCAAGGTGGGGGCGATGGCTACACCTTC
>NA|TRBV27|TRBJ2-1|NA
CASSLESDNEQFF
TGTGCCAGCAGTTTAGAATCCGACAATGAGCAGTTCTTC
>NA|TRBV11-2|TRBJ1-2|few
CASSLGGAAGDTF
TGTGCCAGCAGCTTAGGAGGGGCGGCCGGGGACACCTTC
>NA|TRBV28|TRBJ2-1|NA
CASSPGRKKYNEQFF
TGTGCCAGCAGCCCGGGACGGAAAAAATACAATGAGCAGTTCTTC
>NA|TRBV14|TRBJ1-3|NA
CASSQRQLPSGNTIYF
TGTGCCAGCAGCCAACGACAACTACCCTCTGGAAACACCATATATTTT
>NA|TRBV4-1|TRBJ2-1|few
CASSQASRGLGDEQFF
TGCGCCAGCAGCCAAGCCAGCAGGGGATTGGGGGATGAGCAGTTCTTC
>NA|TRBV7-9|TRBJ1-5|many
CASSLAGANQPQHF
TGTGCCAGCAGTCTCGCAGGGGCCAATCAGCCCCAGCATTTT
>NA|TRBV29-1|TRBJ2-5|NA
CSVELGGQETQYF
TGCAGCGTTGAACTCGGGGGCCAAGAGACCCAGTACTTC
>TRBD2|TRBV12-5|TRBJ2-1|few
CASGLAGGINEQFF
TGTGCTAGTGGTTTGGCGGGGGGGATTAATGAGCAGTTCTTC
>NA|TRBV15|TRBJ1-4|NA
CATSRVGENEKLFF
TGTGCCACCAGCAGAGTCGGGGAGAATGAAAAACTGTTTTTT
>TRBD1|TRBV29-1|TRBJ2-3|few
CSVEDYGTGNTQYF
TGCAGCGTTGAAGATTACGGGACAGGGAATACGCAGTATTTT
>NA|TRBV7-2|TRBJ1-2|many
CASSFSGVWDGYTF
TGTGCCAGCAGCTTTTCCGGGGTTTGGGATGGCTACACCTTC
>TRBD1|TRBV7-2|TRBJ1-2|NA
CASSLFTGADGYTF
TGTGCCAGCAGCTTATTTACAGGGGCAGATGGCTACACCTTC
>TRBD1|TRBV29-1|TRBJ2-5|few
CSVEPPGQGIRETQYF
TGCAGCGTTGAACCCCCGGGACAGGGGATCCGGGAGACCCAGTACTTC
>NA|TRBV29-1|TRBJ1-3|NA
CSVLEIDSGNTIYF
TGCAGCGTCCTAGAGATCGACTCTGGAAACACCATATATTTT
>TRBD1|TRBV15|TRBJ2-1|NA
CATSRVKGQAPYNEQFF
TGTGCCACCAGCAGAGTTAAGGGACAGGCCCCCTACAATGAGCAGTTCTTC
>TRBD2|TRBV28|TRBJ2-3|few
CASRTSGVVIDERYF
TGTGCCAGCAGGACTAGCGGGGTCGTCATAGACGAACGGTATTTT
>NA|TRBV10-1|TRBJ2-2|few
CASSESGGTGELFF
TGCGCCAGCAGTGAGTCGGGGGGCACCGGGGAGCTGTTTTTT
>TRBD1|TRBV12-3/TRBV12-4|TRBJ1-2|many
CASSGQGFLFGYTF
TGTGCCAGCAGTGGACAGGGGTTCCTATTCGGCTACACCTTC
>TRBD2|TRBV4-3|TRBJ2-3|NA
CASSQDPGRGGLDTQYF
TGCGCCAGCAGCCAAGATCCTGGGCGGGGGGGCCTAGATACGCAGTATTTT
>TRBD1|TRBV12-3/TRBV12-4|TRBJ1-3|NA
CASSYPYGTGVGNTIYF
TGTGCCAGCAGTTACCCCTATGGGACAGGGGTTGGAAACACCATATATTTT
>TRBD2|TRBV12-3/TRBV12-4|TRBJ2-2|many
CASTYRTSQNAGELFF
TGTGCCAGCACCTACAGGACTAGTCAGAATGCCGGGGAGCTGTTTTTT
>NA|TRBV2|TRBJ1-1|few
CASTTAWNTEAFF
TGTGCCAGCACGACAGCGTGGAACACTGAAGCTTTCTTT
>NA|TRBV6-2/TRBV6-3|TRBJ2-1|NA
CASSTQGWGSYNEQFF
TGTGCCAGCAGTACTCAGGGCTGGGGGTCCTACAATGAGCAGTTCTTC
>NA|TRBV7-4|TRBJ1-1|NA
CASSTPNTEAFF
TGTGCCAGCAGCACTCCAAACACTGAAGCTTTCTTT
>NA|TRBV6-8|TRBJ2-1|NA
CASSYLVDNINNEQFF
TGTGCCAGCAGTTACTTGGTGGACAATATTAACAATGAGCAGTTCTTC
>NA|TRBV11-2|TRBJ1-1|few
CASSSTPGANTEAFF
TGTGCCAGCAGCTCAACGCCGGGGGCGAACACTGAAGCTTTCTTT
>NA|TRBV7-6|TRBJ1-2|few
CASSLATETYGYTF
TGTGCCAGCAGCTTAGCGACGGAAACCTATGGCTACACCTTC
>NA|TRBV20-1|TRBJ1-1|NA
CSALLGLSAFF
TGCAGTGCGCTCTTGGGGCTCTCAGCTTTCTTT
>TRBD2|TRBV5-4|TRBJ2-3|few
CASSYMTSGWNNTQYF
TGTGCCAGCAGCTACATGACTAGCGGGTGGAATAATACGCAGTATTTT